The 9 T cell receptor beta chains below all came from one sample that was sequenced in a study of cytomegalovirus exposure and HLA in healthy donors. The PCR contained 60 Vbeta and 13 Jbeta primers. Measured with immunoSEQ multiplex PCR; TCRdb has only the in-frame clones, and not every one. The sample includes 29,000 or so clones, approximately 62% of them seen just once. Sequencing was done on a sample of PBMCs. Every receptor here comes from a male donor in good health and CMV-seropositive.

The chain recombines TRBV6-6 with TRBJ2-3; 9 nucleotides match TRBD1. CDR1 and CDR2 from the germline V gene are MNHNY and SVGAGI (reference sequence). This CDR3 comprises 16 residues. The trim removed 8 bases at V and 3 bases at J, leaving 12 bases unmatched. In nucleotides, the CDR3 is TGTGCCAGCCGACCCCGTGCGACAGGGGGAACAGATACGCAGTATTTT. It codes for CASRPRATGGTDTQYF.

The chain employs TRBV2 and TRBJ2-7, with D possibly being TRBD2 (5 bases). The germline V gene encodes CDR1 SNHLY and CDR2 FYNNEI. The CDR3 totals 13 residues. The ends were cut back, 1 base at V and 5 bases at J, with 9 bases in the middle. CDR3 residues: CASSEVGRDEQYF. The CDR3 region has the DNA TGTGCCAGCAGTGAAGTAGGGCGGGACGAGCAGTACTTC.

This clone was picked up many times. In DNA form, the CDR3 reads TGTGCCAGCAGTTTGAGGCAGGGTGGGGACACTGAAGCTTTCTTT. This codes for CASSLRQGGDTEAFF. This sequence joins TRBV28 and TRBJ1-1, with D maybe TRBD1 (5 bases). The CDR3 has 15 amino acids. Germline loops: CDR1 MDHEN, CDR2 SYDVKM. Trimming pared 3 bases from V and 3 bases from J, leaving 14 bases between.

The V gene is TRBV2, the J gene TRBJ2-1; 8 positions agree with TRBD1. Germline V gene data show CDR1 as SNHLY and CDR2 as FYNNEI. The CDR3 is made up of 16 amino acids. V trimming: 4 bases; J trimming: 5 bases; junction bases outside the gene matches: 10. In DNA, the CDR3 is TGTGCCAGCAGTGGCGTCGACAGGGGTTACGACAATGAGCAGTTCTTC. Translation gives CASSGVDRGYDNEQFF.

Points on this clone: At one end, the junction sequence differs from germline, possibly due to a read error. The chain recombines TRBV5-1 with TRBJ2-6; a possible D gene is TRBD1 (5 bases). The CDR3 spans 17 residues. Germline V gene lookup returns CDR1 SGHRS and CDR2 YFSETQ. CDR3 protein: CASTRAGMGSGANVLTF. Written as DNA, the CDR3 is TGCGCCAGCACCAGGGCAGGGATGGGCTCTGGGGCCAACGTTCTGACTTTC.

This chain joins TRBV19 and TRBJ1-5, with 7 bases identical to TRBD1. CDR1 is LNHDA and CDR2 is SQIVND in the germline V gene (reference sequence). CDR3 size: 16 residues. With V trimmed by 4 bases and J by 2 bases, 8 bases remained unmatched. The CDR3 coding sequence is TGTGCCAGTAGTACCGAGGGGGCGGTGGGCAATCAGCCCCAGCATTTT. Translated, it gives CASSTEGAVGNQPQHF.

This clone was recorded a few times. The chain has TRBV14 and TRBJ1-1, with TRBD1 matching over 7 bases. This CDR3 contains 19 residues. V trimming: 0 bases; J trimming: 4 bases; junction bases outside the gene matches: 17. Germline assignment: CDR1 SGHDN and CDR2 FVKESK. This chain's CDR3 is CASSQETGTANLRATEAFF. Written as DNA, the CDR3 is TGTGCCAGCAGCCAAGAGACCGGGACAGCGAACTTGAGGGCCACTGAAGCTTTCTTT.

The gene calls are TRBV29-1 and TRBJ2-2; 10 bases line up with TRBD1. The V gene's germline CDR1 is SQVTM and CDR2 ANQGSEA. V shed 4 bases, J shed 5 bases, and the junction held 4 bases outside the gene matches. The CDR3 spans 14 residues. In DNA form, the CDR3 reads TGCAGCGTTGTGTGGACAGGGGGGACCGGGGAGCTGTTTTTT. The encoded protein is CSVVWTGGTGELFF.

This clone was observed a handful of times. The junction does not match germline at one end; this may be a read error. The V gene is TRBV5-4, the J gene TRBJ2-7; 8 bases agree with TRBD1. This CDR3 is 14 amino acids long. Germline CDR1 SGHNT, CDR2 YYREEE (reference sequence). CDR3 residues: CASSQDRASHEQYF. Here the CDR3 DNA reads TGTGCCAGCAGTCAGGACAGGGCCTCCCACGAGCAGTACTTC. Combining the CDR3 with reference TRBV5-4 and TRBJ2-7 gives the whole variable domain ETGVTQSPTHLIKTRGQQVTLRCSSQSGHNTVSWYQQALGQGPQFIFQYYREEENGRGNFPPRFSGLQFPNYSSELNVNALELDDSALYLCASSQDRASHEQYFGPGTRLTVT.